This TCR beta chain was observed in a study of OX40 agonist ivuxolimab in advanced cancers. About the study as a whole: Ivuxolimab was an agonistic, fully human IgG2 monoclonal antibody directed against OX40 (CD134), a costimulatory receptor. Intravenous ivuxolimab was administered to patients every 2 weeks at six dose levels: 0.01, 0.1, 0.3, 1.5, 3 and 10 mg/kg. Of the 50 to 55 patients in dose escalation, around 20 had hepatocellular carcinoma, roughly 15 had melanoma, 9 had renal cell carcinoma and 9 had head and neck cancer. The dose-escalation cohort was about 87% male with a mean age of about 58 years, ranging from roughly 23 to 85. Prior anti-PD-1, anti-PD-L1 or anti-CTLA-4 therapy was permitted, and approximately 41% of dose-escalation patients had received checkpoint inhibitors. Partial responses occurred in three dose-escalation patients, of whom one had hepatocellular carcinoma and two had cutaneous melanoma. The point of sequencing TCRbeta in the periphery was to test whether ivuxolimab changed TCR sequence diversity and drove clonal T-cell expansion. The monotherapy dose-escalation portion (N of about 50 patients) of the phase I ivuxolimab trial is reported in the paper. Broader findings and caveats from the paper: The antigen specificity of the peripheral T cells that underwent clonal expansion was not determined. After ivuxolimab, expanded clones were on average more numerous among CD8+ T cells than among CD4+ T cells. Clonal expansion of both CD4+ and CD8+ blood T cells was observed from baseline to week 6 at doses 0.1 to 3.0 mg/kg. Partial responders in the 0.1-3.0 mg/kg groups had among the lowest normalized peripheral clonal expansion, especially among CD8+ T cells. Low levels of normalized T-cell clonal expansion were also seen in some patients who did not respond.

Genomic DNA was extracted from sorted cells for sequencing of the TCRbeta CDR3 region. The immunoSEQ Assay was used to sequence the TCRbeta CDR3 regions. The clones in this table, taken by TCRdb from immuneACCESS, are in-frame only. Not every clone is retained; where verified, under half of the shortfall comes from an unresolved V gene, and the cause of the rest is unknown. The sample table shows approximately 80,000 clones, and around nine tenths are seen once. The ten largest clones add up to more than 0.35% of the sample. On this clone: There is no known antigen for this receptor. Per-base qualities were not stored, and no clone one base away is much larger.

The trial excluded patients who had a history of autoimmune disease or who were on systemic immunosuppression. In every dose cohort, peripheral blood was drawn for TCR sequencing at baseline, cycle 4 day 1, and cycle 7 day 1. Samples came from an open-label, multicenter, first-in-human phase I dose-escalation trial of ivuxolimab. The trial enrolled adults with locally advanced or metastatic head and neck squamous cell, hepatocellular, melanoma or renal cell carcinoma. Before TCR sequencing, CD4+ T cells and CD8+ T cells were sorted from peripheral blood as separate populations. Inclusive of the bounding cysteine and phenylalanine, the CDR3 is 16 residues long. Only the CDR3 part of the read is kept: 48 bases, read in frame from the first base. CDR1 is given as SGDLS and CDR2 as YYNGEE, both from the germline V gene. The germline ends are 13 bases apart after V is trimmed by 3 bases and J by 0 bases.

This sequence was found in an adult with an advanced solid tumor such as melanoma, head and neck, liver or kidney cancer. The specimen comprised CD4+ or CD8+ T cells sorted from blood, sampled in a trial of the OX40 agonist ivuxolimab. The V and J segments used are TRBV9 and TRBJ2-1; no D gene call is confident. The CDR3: CASSGRTAASYNEQFF. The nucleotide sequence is TGTGCCAGCAGCGGTCGGACGGCAGCCTCCTACAATGAGCAGTTCTTC.